Ten or more counts support the clone carrying this T cell receptor beta chain. The 5'RACE method, run with constant-segment primers, produced TCR alpha and TCR beta cDNA libraries (carrying sample barcodes and UMIs). TCRdb processed the 5' RACE reads anew with MiXCR; each CDR3 protein has one entry. The sample contains around 30,000 distinct CDR3 sequences, 12% of which appear only once. Per the germline V gene, CDR1 is LGHDT and CDR2 is YNNKEL (reference sequence). The CDR3 is made up of 15 amino acids. Trimming removed 1 base at V and 7 bases at J, with 14 bases between. The entry originates in a study of T-cell memory formation after mild COVID-19.

Source material: PBMCs or a T cell subset sorted from them (not recorded which). The V gene is TRBV3-1, the J gene TRBJ2-1, with D unclear. This clonotype was obtained from an adult woman who had mild COVID-19 (a few samples of this study predate the infection). Cell type and time point are not known. The CDR3 reads CASSQGAGPRNEQFF. CDR3 in DNA: TGTGCCAGCAGCCAAGGGGCCGGCCCGAGGAATGAGCAGTTCTTC.